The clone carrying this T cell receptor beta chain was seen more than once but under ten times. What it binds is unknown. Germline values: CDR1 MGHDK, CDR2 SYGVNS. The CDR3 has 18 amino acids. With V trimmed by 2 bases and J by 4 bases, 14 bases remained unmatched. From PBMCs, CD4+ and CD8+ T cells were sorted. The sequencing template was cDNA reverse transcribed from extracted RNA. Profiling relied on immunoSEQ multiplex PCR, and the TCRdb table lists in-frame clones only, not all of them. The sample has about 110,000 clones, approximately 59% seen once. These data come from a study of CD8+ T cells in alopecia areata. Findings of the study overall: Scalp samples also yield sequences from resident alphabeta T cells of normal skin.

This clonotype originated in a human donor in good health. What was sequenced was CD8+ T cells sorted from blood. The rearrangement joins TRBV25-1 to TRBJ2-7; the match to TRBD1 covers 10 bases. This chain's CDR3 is CASSEGGPGQGSFYEQYF. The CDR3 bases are TGTGCCAGCAGTGAAGGTGGACCGGGACAGGGGAGTTTTTACGAGCAGTACTTC.